This T cell receptor beta chain was identified in a study of blood T cells in healthy people across ages. General study results and limits: Long-lived donors carried more naive CD4+ cells and greater diversity than aged donors.

A second PCR, run for roughly 7 to 12 cycles, used a sample-barcoded 5' primer plus a J-beta primer mix. Each cDNA was tagged by a template-switch adaptor containing 12 random nucleotides. TCRdb called the 5' RACE reads again in MiXCR, with one record for every CDR3 protein. The repertoire includes about 1,800,000 distinct CDR3 sequences, 28% of them detected once, and 7.7% sits in the top ten. Comment on this clonotype: Its antigen is unknown.

All donors came from Russia, were Caucasian and healthy, and spanned ages about 6 to 100. The sequence derives from a woman aged 25 to 45 in good health. The sequenced sample consisted of blood.

DNA for the CDR3: TGTGCCAGCAGTCCAGCGGGTGGGGCCCGGTATGGCTACACCTTC. Its protein product is CASSPAGGARYGYTF. V usage is TRBV28 and J usage is TRBJ1-2; D perhaps matches TRBD1 (5 bases). Germline loops: CDR1 MDHEN, CDR2 SYDVKM. V lost 5 bases, J lost 5 bases, and 18 bases lay in between. The CDR3 spans 15 residues.